Below, 27 T cell receptor beta chains from the same sample are listed, as sequenced in a study of T cells after posttransplantation cyclophosphamide. Sequenced by immunoSEQ multiplex PCR; TCRdb stores in-frame clones only, minus some. Listed here are roughly 45,000 clones without any singletons, the top ten holding about 2%. The specimen was PBMCs. The receptor source for this set is a man between 40 and 49 years old in good health, CMV-negative, and a related stem cell transplant donor.

Many counts were recorded for this clone. The V call is TRBV10-3, the J call TRBJ1-1, with D possibly TRBD1 on 5 matching bases. This CDR3 spans 13 amino acids. Germline CDR1 is ENHRY and CDR2 is SYGVKD. V lost 7 bases to trimming and J lost 5 bases, with 14 bases between them. This chain's CDR3 is CAITNPGETEAFF. The DNA of the CDR3 is TGTGCCATCACTAATCCGGGGGAAACTGAAGCTTTCTTT.

This clone was seen many times. The J gene is TRBJ1-5, the V gene TRBV28, with 10 nucleotides matching TRBD1. The V and J ends lost 3 bases and 6 bases, in that order; junction bases with no gene match: 11. The CDR3 contains 17 residues. Germline V CDR1 and CDR2: MDHEN, SYDVKM. The CDR3 is CASSFLGTGEGGQPQHF. The DNA of the CDR3 is TGTGCCAGCAGTTTCCTCGGGACAGGGGAGGGAGGTCAGCCCCAGCATTTT.

This clone was recorded many times. This chain connects TRBV29-1 to TRBJ1-2, with TRBD1 matching 12 bases. V shed 1 base and J 3 bases; nucleotides not matched to a gene: 9. Germline V gene sequence: CDR1 SQVTM, CDR2 ANQGSEA. The CDR3 extends over 17 amino acids. The CDR3 region is CSVEGSGTGGLYYGYTF. CDR3 in DNA: TGCAGCGTTGAAGGATCCGGGACAGGGGGCCTATACTATGGCTACACCTTC.

This clone was counted many times. The chain links TRBV5-6 to TRBJ1-4; maybe TRBD1 (5 bases). CDR1 and CDR2 (germline): SGHDT, YYEEEE. Trimming pared 4 bases from V and 7 bases from J, leaving 20 bases between. The CDR3 runs 16 residues. This CDR3 reads CASSRGAGGSGEKLFF. The CDR3 DNA reads as TGTGCCAGCAGCCGGGGAGCGGGGGGGTCGGGTGAAAAACTGTTTTTT. Full variable domain (remainder filled in from reference TRBV5-6 and TRBJ1-4): DAGVTQSPTHLIKTRGQQVTLRCSPKSGHDTVSWYQQALGQGPQFIFQYYEEEERQRGNFPDRFSGHQFPNYSSELNVNALLLGDSALYLCASSRGAGGSGEKLFFGSGTQLSVL.

At least ten counts were recorded for this clone. This sequence joins TRBV19 and TRBJ2-7, with TRBD2 identical over 10 bases. V shed 8 bases, J shed 0 bases, and the junction held 4 bases outside the gene matches. The germline V gene has CDR1 LNHDA and CDR2 SQIVND (reference sequence). This CDR3 region has 14 residues. The CDR3 DNA sequence: TGTGCCAGTGGTCGGACTAGCGGCTCCTACGAGCAGTACTTC. Protein product: CASGRTSGSYEQYF. Variable domain in full (rest from reference TRBV19 and TRBJ2-7): DGGITQSPKYLFRKEGQNVTLSCEQNLNHDAMYWYRQDPGQGLRLIYYSQIVNDFQKGDIAEGYSVSREKKESFPLTVTSAQKNPTAFYLCASGRTSGSYEQYFGPGTRLTVT.

The V call is TRBV6-6, the J call TRBJ1-5; no reliable D call. CDR1 and CDR2 from the germline V gene are MNHNY and SVGAGI (reference sequence). The CDR3 sequence is 13 residues long. Deletions cut 7 bases from V and 5 bases from J, with 12 bases between. The CDR3 sequence: CASMQEGYQPQHF. CDR3 DNA: TGTGCCAGCATGCAGGAGGGCTATCAGCCCCAGCATTTT.

This clone was recorded at least ten times. The V gene is TRBV18, the J gene TRBJ2-2; 7 positions agree with TRBD1. The V and J ends lost 4 bases and 3 bases, in that order; junction bases with no gene match: 2. The CDR3 consists of 14 residues. The germline V gene encodes CDR1 KGHSH and CDR2 LQKENI. Here the CDR3 reads CASSRGGDTGELFF. CDR3 DNA: TGTGCCAGCTCACGAGGGGGCGACACCGGGGAGCTGTTTTTT.

The table lists this clone with many counts. The J gene is TRBJ2-3, the V gene TRBV5-4; 9 positions match TRBD2. J was trimmed by 6 bases and V by 0 bases; bases with no gene match: 5. The CDR3 is made up of 15 amino acids. Germline values: CDR1 SGHNT, CDR2 YYREEE (reference sequence). DNA for the CDR3: TGTGCCAGCAGCTTGGGCGGCGGGAGGGCGGATACGCAGTATTTT. Amino acids: CASSLGGGRADTQYF.

This clone has at least ten counts. The chain employs TRBV5-4 and TRBJ2-1; TRBD2 agrees at 11 bases. This CDR3 has 15 amino acids. Germline V gene lookup returns CDR1 SGHNT and CDR2 YYREEE (reference sequence). With 4 bases clipped from V and 7 bases from J, the junction kept 7 bases outside the gene matches. CDR3 sequence: CASSAIGLAGNEQFF. Written as DNA, the CDR3 is TGTGCCAGCAGCGCAATAGGACTAGCGGGTAATGAGCAGTTCTTC.

This clone was recorded many times. The rearrangement joins TRBV7-9 to TRBJ2-2; D possibly corresponds to TRBD2 (6 bases). Between the trimmed V and J ends, which lost 5 bases and 3 bases, there was a span of 22 bases. From germline, CDR1 is SEHNR and CDR2 FQNEAQ (reference sequence). The CDR3 is 18 amino acids. The CDR3 loop is CASSPLGGLQLYTGELFF. CDR3 DNA: TGTGCCAGCAGCCCCCTGGGGGGTTTACAGTTATACACCGGGGAGCTGTTTTTT. Full variable domain (remainder filled in from reference TRBV7-9 and TRBJ2-2): DTGVSQNPRHKITKRGQNVTFRCDPISEHNRLYWYRQTLGQGPEFLTYFQNEAQLEKSRLLSDRFSAERPKGSFSTLEIQRTEQGDSAMYLCASSPLGGLQLYTGELFFGEGSRLTVL.

This clone was recorded at least ten times. This rearrangement joins TRBV7-9 to TRBJ2-1; 8 positions match TRBD2. Germline V gene lookup returns CDR1 SEHNR and CDR2 FQNEAQ (reference sequence). J lost 5 bases, V lost 4 bases, and 10 bases had no gene match. This CDR3 is built from 16 residues. The CDR3 here is CASSSDLAGLNNEQFF. CDR3 bases: TGTGCCAGCAGCTCCGATTTAGCGGGATTGAACAATGAGCAGTTCTTC.

This clone has at least ten counts. V gene TRBV19 combines with J gene TRBJ1-5; 8 bases are a match to TRBD1. The germline V gene encodes CDR1 LNHDA and CDR2 SQIVND (reference sequence). There are 15 residues in the CDR3. Trimming cost V 7 bases and J 5 bases; bases outside gene matches: 10. The CDR3 spells CASTLAGGVDQPQHF. The CDR3 DNA sequence: TGTGCCAGTACCTTGGCAGGGGGCGTTGATCAGCCCCAGCATTTT.

The CDR3 nucleotides are TGTGCCAGCAGCGTAGAAATTTCAGCGTCACCCCTCCACTTT. It encodes CASSVEISASPLHF. The chain has TRBV9 and TRBJ1-6, with D uncertain. Deletions cut 0 bases from V and 10 bases from J, with 11 bases between. The CDR3 extends over 14 amino acids. Germline values: CDR1 SGDLS, CDR2 YYNGEE.

This clone appeared many times. This CDR3 reads CASSLNPLAGGGSTDTQYF. The CDR3, as DNA: TGCGCCAGCAGCTTGAATCCCCTAGCGGGAGGGGGGAGCACAGATACGCAGTATTTT. V and J are TRBV5-1 and TRBJ2-3, with 12 nucleotides matching TRBD2. The CDR3 extends over 19 amino acids. Unmatched junction bases numbered 9, after V lost 1 base and J lost 0 bases. The germline V gene has CDR1 SGHRS and CDR2 YFSETQ.

In its sample, this clone was seen many times. The sample has other DNA sequences that encode this CDR3 too. The gene calls are TRBV9 and TRBJ2-1, with D perhaps TRBD2 (5 bases). The germline gives CDR1 SGDLS, CDR2 YYNGEE. Trimming stripped 0 bases from V and 0 bases from J, with 10 bases between. This CDR3 is built from 16 residues. CDR3 sequence reads: CASSVGGGSSYNEQFF. CDR3 DNA: TGTGCCAGCAGCGTAGGAGGTGGGAGCTCCTACAATGAGCAGTTCTTC.

This clone was detected many times. The J gene is TRBJ2-2, the V gene TRBV29-1; 7 nucleotides agree with TRBD2. V gave up 4 bases and J gave up 4 bases; unmatched junction bases: 6. The germline CDR1 and CDR2 sequences are SQVTM and ANQGSEA. The CDR3 runs 14 residues. The CDR3 sequence is CSVGKRDPTGELFF. CDR3 nucleotide sequence: TGCAGCGTTGGGAAGCGGGACCCCACCGGGGAGCTGTTTTTT.

This clone was detected ten times or more. The rearrangement joins TRBV10-2 to TRBJ1-2; the D is unclear. V was cut by 0 bases and J by 7 bases, with 12 bases left in between. CDR1 and CDR2 from the germline V gene are WSHSY and SAAADI. The CDR3 consists of 14 residues. CDR3 in DNA: TGCGCCAGCAGTGAGTCCGGAGGGCTGGGTGGCTACACCTTC. Its protein is CASSESGGLGGYTF.

This clone was detected ten times or more. This chain links TRBV19 with TRBJ1-6; a weak D match, TRBD1 (6 bases). This CDR3 is built from 13 residues. The V and J ends lost 6 bases and 7 bases respectively, with 10 bases between them. Germline V lookup: CDR1 LNHDA, CDR2 SQIVND (reference sequence). CDR3: CASRGARNSPLHF. The CDR3 DNA follows: TGTGCCAGTAGGGGGGCGAGGAATTCACCCCTCCACTTT.

This clone was detected ten times or more. This rearrangement joins TRBV9 to TRBJ1-2, with a possible D match to TRBD1 (5 bases). Germline V gene lookup returns CDR1 SGDLS and CDR2 YYNGEE. V was pared by 0 bases and J by 6 bases, with 9 bases between. This CDR3 has 13 residues. The CDR3 DNA is TGTGCCAGCAGCGTAGCTCTAGGGGATGGCTACACCTTC. It translates to CASSVALGDGYTF.

This clone has a count of ten or more. The chain is built from TRBV5-1 and TRBJ2-1; 10 bases agree with TRBD1. Germline loops: CDR1 SGHRS, CDR2 YFSETQ. With V trimmed by 1 base and J by 4 bases, 2 bases remained unmatched. The CDR3 is 15 residues long. The CDR3: CASSLPGQGYNEQFF. The CDR3 nucleotides read TGCGCCAGCAGCTTGCCGGGACAGGGGTACAATGAGCAGTTCTTC.

This clone turned up a few times. This sequence joins TRBV29-1 and TRBJ1-6; a possible D gene is TRBD1 (6 bases). The CDR3 extends over 13 amino acids. The germline V gene encodes CDR1 SQVTM and CDR2 ANQGSEA. V was trimmed by 4 bases and J by 3 bases, leaving 7 bases between them. The CDR3 nucleotides read TGCAGCGTTGGGACAGACTATAATTCACCCCTCCACTTT. Translated, it gives CSVGTDYNSPLHF.

The table lists this clone with many counts. This chain's CDR3 is CASRRTGGDGYTF. DNA for the CDR3: TGTGCCAGCAGGAGGACAGGGGGCGACGGCTACACCTTC. The V and J genes are TRBV6-5 and TRBJ1-2; 11 nucleotides match TRBD1. This CDR3 spans 13 amino acids. After removal of 6 bases from V and 8 bases from J, the junction contained 5 bases not matched to a gene. Per the germline V gene, CDR1 is MNHEY and CDR2 is SVGAGI.

This clone was seen repeatedly, ten times or more. The chain joins TRBV7-6 to TRBJ2-1, with TRBD2 matching over 13 bases. Germline CDR1 is SGHVS and CDR2 is FNYEAQ. The CDR3 is 16 residues long. V lost 1 base to trimming and J lost 9 bases; unmatched junction nucleotides: 6. CDR3 sequence reads: CASSLGTSGSISEQFF. The CDR3 nucleotides are TGTGCCAGCAGCTTAGGGACTAGCGGGAGTATCAGTGAGCAGTTCTTC.

The sample holds many counts of this clone. This sequence joins TRBV28 and TRBJ2-5; TRBD2 matches at 10 bases. Per the germline V gene, CDR1 is MDHEN and CDR2 is SYDVKM. The CDR3 runs to 18 residues. The J segment lost 0 bases and the V segment lost 6 bases, leaving 13 bases of the junction unmatched. CDR3 amino acids: CASSFPGVAGGNQETQYF. For the CDR3, the DNA is TGTGCCAGCAGCTTCCCCGGGGTAGCGGGAGGTAACCAAGAGACCCAGTACTTC.

This clone appeared many times. The chain couples TRBV13 to TRBJ1-3; the D is unclear. Germline V CDR1 and CDR2: PRHDT, FYEKMQ (reference sequence). The V and J ends lost 5 bases and 4 bases respectively, with 12 bases between them. The CDR3 loop spans 14 amino acids. CDR3 DNA sequence: TGTGCCAGCAGCGCGAGGGTACAGGGAAACACCATATATTTT. Its translation: CASSARVQGNTIYF.

This clone was found many times. The rearrangement links TRBV30 to TRBJ2-2; possible D gene TRBD1, 6 bases. The CDR3 extends over 14 amino acids. The germline gives CDR1 GTSNPN, CDR2 SVGIG (reference sequence). Trimming took 5 bases from V and 3 from J, leaving 13 bases between them. The CDR3 reads CAWGQLFDTGELFF. CDR3 bases: TGTGCCTGGGGACAGCTCTTTGACACCGGGGAGCTGTTTTTT.

This clone was detected many times. The V gene is TRBV11-2, the J gene TRBJ2-2; 7 nucleotides match TRBD2. This CDR3 comprises 15 residues. Germline CDR1 reads SGHAT; CDR2 reads FQNNGV. V was clipped by 6 bases and J by 5 bases; unmatched bases: 9. CDR3 coding DNA: TGTGCCAGCAGTATGCTAGCGGTTGGAACCGGGGAGCTGTTTTTT. Protein: CASSMLAVGTGELFF.